This T cell receptor beta chain was recorded in a study of Ad26.COV2.S vaccination and SARS-CoV-2 variants. Profiled with immunoSEQ multiplex PCR; TCRdb holds only in-frame clones, not every one. The data hold about 87,000 clones, with 82% observed a single time. General study results and limits: Vaccine and placebo recipients had similar non-spike TCR breadth. Placebo recipients had lower spike-specific TCR breadth than vaccine recipients. Total T cell responses were possibly underestimated by TCR breadth and depth analyses.

A remark on this clone: Antigen: not known.

Trimming took 5 bases from V and 2 from J, leaving 15 bases between them. The CDR3 has 15 residues. The germline V gene encodes CDR1 SGHVS and CDR2 FNYEAQ. The specimen comprised peripheral blood, sampled after recovery from COVID-19. The sequence was obtained from a human donor who had recovered from COVID-19. The genes are TRBV7-6 and TRBJ2-5; D possibly matches TRBD1 or TRBD2 (5 bases each). The CDR3 nucleotides are TGTGCCAGCAGCACGGGACCTTGGGAACAAGAGACCCAGTACTTC. Translating gives CASSTGPWEQETQYF.